This paragraph reports one T cell receptor (beta chain). The data were obtained in a study of technical replicates of blood from four donors. TCRdb keeps only in-frame clones here, not all; method: immunoSEQ multiplex PCR. The sample includes more than 65,000 clones, 95% to 96% of them seen just once. Between the trimmed V and J ends, which lost 5 bases and 0 bases, there was a span of 15 bases. This CDR3 spans 16 amino acids. The germline V gene encodes CDR1 SGHRS and CDR2 YFSETQ. The sequenced sample was T cells isolated from PBMCs. This chain connects TRBV5-1 to TRBJ2-1; D possibly corresponds to TRBD2 (5 bases). The sequence was obtained from a human donor in good health. CDR3 in DNA: TGCGCCAGCAGGCAATCGACTGGGAGCTCCTACAATGAGCAGTTCTTC. Amino acid sequence: CASRQSTGSSYNEQFF.